Below are 28 T cell receptor beta chains sequenced from a single sample in a study of T cell responses to AZD1222 COVID-19 vaccine. Assay used: immunoSEQ multiplex PCR; TCRdb lists only in-frame clones, some missing. Among 110,000 or so clones listed, approximately 89% were seen once. Specimen: peripheral blood, collected 28 days after the second AZD1222 dose. The receptor source for this set is an adult who received the AZD1222 COVID-19 vaccine.

The chain combines TRBV7-2 with TRBJ1-3; no definite D call. CDR3 length: 15 amino acids. Germline lookup yields CDR1 SGHTA and CDR2 FQGNSA. V lost 7 bases and J lost 0, with 13 bases in between. The CDR3 nucleotides read TGTGCCAGCACACAAGAGGGAGTCTCTGGAAACACCATATATTTT. Translated: CASTQEGVSGNTIYF.

The rearrangement links TRBV12-3 or TRBV12-4 to TRBJ1-4; D remains ambiguous. CDR3 length: 12 residues. V was clipped by 6 bases and J by 4 bases, with 6 bases between them. The CDR3 loop is CASSRGNEKLFF. In nucleotides, the CDR3 is TGTGCCAGCAGCCGGGGTAATGAAAAACTGTTTTTT.

The V gene is TRBV7-2, the J gene TRBJ2-2; a possible D gene is TRBD1 (5 bases). This CDR3 comprises 17 residues. V gave up 1 base and J gave up 3 bases, with 15 bases separating them. Germline V gene lookup returns CDR1 SGHTA and CDR2 FQGNSA. CDR3 bases: TGTGCCAGCAGCTTAGGGGTGTTAGGGGCGGACACCGGGGAGCTGTTTTTT. It codes for CASSLGVLGADTGELFF.

The J gene is TRBJ1-1, the V gene TRBV9, with D maybe TRBD1 (6 bases). The CDR3 loop spans 11 amino acids. Between the trimmed V and J ends, which lost 5 bases and 9 bases, there was a span of 11 bases. The V gene's germline CDR1 is SGDLS and CDR2 YYNGEE. As DNA, the CDR3 is TGTGCCAGCAGTGAGGACAGCAAAGCTTTCTTT. Translating it yields CASSEDSKAFF.

J is TRBJ1-4 and V is TRBV9; D gene uncertain. V shed 0 bases and J shed 8 bases, with 17 bases lying between them. The CDR3 extends over 16 amino acids. Per germline, CDR1 SGDLS and CDR2 YYNGEE. The CDR3 spells CASSVGVSTNEEKLFF. CDR3 nucleotide sequence: TGTGCCAGCAGCGTAGGGGTCAGCACAAATGAAGAAAAACTGTTTTTT.

The rearrangement links TRBV5-4 to TRBJ1-1; 7 bases match TRBD1. This CDR3 has 16 residues. J lost 1 base, V lost 4 bases, and 10 bases had no gene match. CDR1 is SGHNT, CDR2 YYREEE, per germline (reference sequence). The CDR3 region has the DNA TGTGCCAGCAGCACAGGACAGGCCCCCCGGAACACTGAAGCTTTCTTT. Translation gives CASSTGQAPRNTEAFF.

This clone was counted between two and nine times. This chain joins TRBV10-2 and TRBJ2-1, with D maybe TRBD1 (6 bases). V was shortened by 4 bases and J by 0 bases, with 13 bases between the two germline ends. Germline values: CDR1 WSHSY, CDR2 SAAADI. There are 16 residues in the CDR3. CDR3 region: CASSAGTFSSYNEQFF. CDR3 DNA sequence: TGCGCCAGCAGTGCCGGGACATTTAGCTCCTACAATGAGCAGTTCTTC.

This chain uses TRBV3-1 (or the pseudogene TRBV3-2) with TRBJ2-7; tentatively, D is TRBD1 (6 bases). V was shortened by 1 base and J by 2 bases, with 9 bases between the two germline ends. This CDR3 spans 14 amino acids. Germline V gene sequence: CDR1 LGHDT, CDR2 YNNKEL (reference sequence). In nucleotides, the CDR3 is TGTGCCAGCAGCCAAGGCGGACAGACCTACGAGCAGTACTTC. Translating it yields CASSQGGQTYEQYF.

V is TRBV7-9 and J is TRBJ1-5; D is possibly TRBD1 (6 bases). Between the trimmed V and J ends, which lost 5 bases and 3 bases, there was a span of 14 bases. The CDR3 is 15 amino acids. Germline CDR1 is SEHNR and CDR2 is FQNEAQ (reference sequence). The CDR3 DNA follows: TGTGCCAGCAGCCGGGGGGCGGGCTCCAATCAGCCCCAGCATTTT. Translated, it gives CASSRGAGSNQPQHF.

The rearrangement uses TRBV4-2 and TRBJ2-1; tentative D call: TRBD1 (5 bases). V lost 1 base and J 3 bases, leaving 13 bases between the germline ends. Germline CDR1 is LGHNA and CDR2 is YNFKEQ. The CDR3 has 16 residues. The CDR3 DNA is TGTGCCAGCAGCCAAGTACAAGGGGCAGACTACAATGAGCAGTTCTTC. Its protein is CASSQVQGADYNEQFF.

The chain uses TRBV6-5 and TRBJ2-7; TRBD1 is a possible D gene (6 bases). CDR3 length: 15 amino acids. V lost 5 bases, J lost 0 bases, and 14 bases lay in between. Looked up from germline, CDR1 is MNHEY and CDR2 is SVGAGI. CDR3 nucleotide sequence: TGTGCCAGCAGTCTCACGGGACAAAACTCCTACGAGCAGTACTTC. It translates to CASSLTGQNSYEQYF.

The chain carries TRBV5-6 and TRBJ2-7; 9 positions match TRBD1. V shed 5 bases and J 1 base; nucleotides not matched to a gene: 4. This CDR3 is built from 14 residues. CDR1 and CDR2 from the germline V gene are SGHDT and YYEEEE. For the CDR3, the DNA is TGTGCCAGCAGACCGGGACAGGGATCCTACGAGCAGTACTTC. Translation: CASRPGQGSYEQYF.

This clone has a single count. V and J are TRBV6-1 and TRBJ1-2, with D possibly TRBD1 on 6 matching bases. Germline values: CDR1 MNHNS, CDR2 SASEGT. The V and J ends lost 1 base and 4 bases respectively, with 10 bases between them. The CDR3 runs to 14 residues. DNA of the CDR3: TGTGCCAGCAGTGAAGACAGGGAGATCTATGGCTACACCTTC. Translating gives CASSEDREIYGYTF.

This sequence joins TRBV4-1 and TRBJ2-2; either TRBD1 or TRBD2 may fit D (5 bases each). The germline gives CDR1 MGHRA, CDR2 YSYEKL. V was shortened by 0 bases and J by 3 bases, with 14 bases between the two germline ends. The CDR3 extends over 17 amino acids. The CDR3 spells CASSQEGPRVDTGELFF. The CDR3 DNA reads TGCGCCAGCAGCCAAGAGGGACCGAGAGTAGACACCGGGGAGCTGTTTTTT.

The J gene is TRBJ1-5, the V gene TRBV20-1; D gene ambiguous. Between the trimmed V and J ends, which lost 3 bases and 5 bases, there was a span of 17 bases. The CDR3 is 15 amino acids. Germline CDR1 reads DFQATT; CDR2 reads SNEGSKA (reference sequence). CDR3 coding DNA: TGCAGTGCTAGTAATCGTCTTGGAGTCTATCAGCCCCAGCATTTT. It specifies CSASNRLGVYQPQHF.

This clone showed up just once. The chain links TRBV7-3 to TRBJ1-6; tentatively, D is TRBD1 (5 bases). This CDR3 comprises 14 residues. V lost 8 bases and J 6 bases, leaving 14 bases between the germline ends. CDR1 SGHTA and CDR2 FQGTGA come from the germline V gene. The CDR3 region is CASSSGGGNSPLHF. For the CDR3, the DNA is TGTGCCAGCTCGTCGGGGGGTGGTAATTCACCCCTCCACTTT.

This chain connects TRBV19 to TRBJ1-5, with TRBD1 identical over 9 bases. CDR1 is LNHDA and CDR2 is SQIVND in the germline V gene (reference sequence). The CDR3 has 15 residues. V lost 6 bases and J lost 7; bases outside the gene matches: 10. CDR3 sequence: CASSTGTGLWQPQHF. The CDR3 DNA is TGTGCCAGTAGCACCGGGACAGGGCTATGGCAGCCCCAGCATTTT.

This clone has just one count. This rearrangement joins TRBV14 to TRBJ1-2; tentative D call: TRBD1 (5 bases). CDR3 length: 13 amino acids. V lost 4 bases to trimming and J lost 2 bases, with 8 bases between them. The V gene's germline CDR1 is SGHDN and CDR2 FVKESK. The DNA of the CDR3 is TGTGCCAGCAGCCCGGGGCCGAACTATGGCTACACCTTC. Translated, it gives CASSPGPNYGYTF.

The V call is TRBV7-2, the J call TRBJ1-1; 7 bases are a match to TRBD1. CDR3 length: 15 amino acids. Germline CDR1 is SGHTA and CDR2 is FQGNSA. V lost 1 base to trimming and J lost 6 bases; unmatched junction nucleotides: 8. The CDR3 sequence: CASSLGAGGRSEAFF. The CDR3 DNA is TGTGCCAGCAGCTTAGGGGCAGGGGGACGGTCTGAAGCTTTCTTT.

This chain joins TRBV12-3 or TRBV12-4 and TRBJ1-5; D is perhaps TRBD1 (5 bases). The CDR3 is made up of 13 amino acids. V lost 7 bases to trimming and J lost 4 bases, with 11 bases between them. CDR3 coding DNA: TGTGCCAGCAAGGGGAAAGTGAATCAGCCCCAGCATTTT. This encodes CASKGKVNQPQHF.

The chain employs TRBV4-2 and TRBJ1-1; D is unresolved. V was pared by 0 bases and J by 2 bases, with 7 bases between. This CDR3 contains 14 residues. Germline V gene sequence: CDR1 LGHNA, CDR2 YNFKEQ. The CDR3 sequence is CASSQDRFNTEAFF. The CDR3 DNA reads as TGTGCCAGCAGCCAAGATCGGTTTAACACTGAAGCTTTCTTT.

V gene TRBV6-5 combines with J gene TRBJ1-2; the D gene is possibly TRBD1 (5 bases). Germline V gene data show CDR1 as MNHEY and CDR2 as SVGAGI. The V gene lost 6 bases and the J gene lost 8 bases, with 22 bases spanning the gap. The CDR3 contains 15 residues. The CDR3 nucleotides read TGTGCCAGCAGCCTCGGGACCGCCGCTGCGGGCGGCTACACCTTC. It encodes CASSLGTAAAGGYTF.

The gene calls are TRBV18 and TRBJ1-6, with 7 bases aligning to TRBD1. V was clipped by 3 bases and J by 5 bases; unmatched bases: 4. Germline CDR1 is KGHSH and CDR2 is LQKENI. The length of the CDR3 is 15 residues. The DNA for the CDR3 is TGTGCCAGCTCACCCGGGACAGTGGATAATTCACCCCTCCACTTT. It codes for CASSPGTVDNSPLHF.

The chain uses TRBV4-3 and TRBJ2-2; D may be TRBD2 (7 bases). Germline V gene data show CDR1 as LGHNA and CDR2 as YSLEER. The CDR3 is 16 residues long. The V end lost 1 base, the J end lost 7 bases, and 16 bases lay between the germline ends. DNA of the CDR3: TGCGCCAGCAGCCAAGGAGGGCAGGGGAGGGACGGGGAGCTGTTTTTT. Translation: CASSQGGQGRDGELFF.

The CDR3 reads CASRTAYEQYF. Here the CDR3 DNA reads TGTGCCAGCAGGACGGCCTACGAGCAGTACTTC. This chain links TRBV28 with TRBJ2-7; D is unresolved. Trimming took off 6 bases at V and 2 bases at J, with 5 bases between the two ends. This CDR3 comprises 11 residues. Germline V gene sequence: CDR1 MDHEN, CDR2 SYDVKM. Combining the CDR3 with reference TRBV28 and TRBJ2-7 gives the whole variable domain DVKVTQSSRYLVKRTGEKVFLECVQDMDHENMFWYRQDPGLGLRLIYFSYDVKMKEKGDIPEGYSVSREKKERFSLILESASTNQTSMYLCASRTAYEQYFGPGTRLTVT.

V is TRBV6-5 and J is TRBJ1-2; no reliable D call. The V and J ends lost 0 bases and 1 base respectively, with 9 bases between them. The CDR3 is 15 residues long. Germline loops: CDR1 MNHEY, CDR2 SVGAGI. CDR3 amino acids: CASSYSLGFNYGYTF. The CDR3 nucleotides are TGTGCCAGCAGTTACTCGTTAGGGTTTAACTATGGCTACACCTTC.

The CDR3 DNA sequence: TGTGCCAGCAGCTACAGGAAGAACACCGGGGAGCTGTTTTTT. Translating it yields CASSYRKNTGELFF. The chain combines TRBV6-4 with TRBJ2-2; a weak D match, TRBD1 (5 bases). V dropped 6 bases and J dropped 1 base, with 9 bases sitting between them. Looked up from germline, CDR1 is MRHNA and CDR2 is SNTAGT. The CDR3 has 14 amino acids.

The chain links TRBV6-2 or TRBV6-3 to TRBJ1-5; 7 bases map to TRBD1. The junction had 3 bases not matched to a gene; V was cut back by 6 bases and J by 1 base. The CDR3 consists of 14 residues. The germline gives CDR1 MNHEY, CDR2 SVGEGT. CDR3 DNA sequence: TGTGCCAGCAGCGACAGGGTGAGCAATCAGCCCCAGCATTTT. This gives the protein CASSDRVSNQPQHF.